This T cell receptor beta chain is from a study of T cell repertoires in cytomegalovirus infection. Note on this clonotype: The antigen remains undetermined.

V lost 1 base and J lost 11, with 15 bases in between. The germline V gene has CDR1 SGHAT and CDR2 FQNNGV. The CDR3 sequence is 13 residues long. Study results and limitations: Clonotypes of TCR beta that were HLA-C-restricted and CMV-specific dominated the ex vivo response.

TCRdb used MiXCR to reprocess the reads, holding one entry per CDR3 protein. The sample lists hundreds of thousands of distinct CDR3 sequences, roughly 15% occurring once. Sequencing was done on a sample of PBMCs. This sequence joins TRBV11-2 and TRBJ2-7; the D gene is possibly TRBD2 (5 bases). The sequence derives from a human donor in good health (CMV status not recorded). Some clones in this sample may be carry-over from other donors' samples. CDR3: CASSLAGRGREYF. CDR3 coding DNA: TGTGCCAGCAGCTTAGCGGGTAGAGGGCGAGAGTACTTC.